This entry is about one T cell receptor beta chain. What it binds is unknown. The donors were in the roughly 110-subject validation cohort, distinct from the approximately 670-subject first cohort. This sample stems from a study of cytomegalovirus exposure and HLA in healthy donors. Study outcomes and limitations: It was confirmed in vitro that a few of the CMV-associated chains were specific for CMV antigens. The study listed roughly 160 cytomegalovirus-associated TCR beta chains. The tendency of first-cohort TCR clusters to co-occur in the 120 or so validation repertoires was identified by a subsequent analysis.

Using immunoSEQ multiplex PCR, the repertoire was profiled, and TCRdb retains in-frame clones only, with some absent. The table lists 150,000 to 160,000 clones, about 86% of them singletons. Germline V lookup: CDR1 MNHEY, CDR2 SMNVEV (reference sequence). The CDR3 spans 13 residues. Trimming removed 6 bases from V and 8 bases from J; junction bases left unmatched: 8. Specimen: PBMCs. This TCR derives from a human donor in good health. J is TRBJ2-3 and V is TRBV27, with 7 nucleotides matching TRBD2. This CDR3 reads CASSLPGGSTQYF. The DNA of the CDR3 is TGTGCCAGCAGCCTCCCCGGGGGGAGTACGCAGTATTTT.